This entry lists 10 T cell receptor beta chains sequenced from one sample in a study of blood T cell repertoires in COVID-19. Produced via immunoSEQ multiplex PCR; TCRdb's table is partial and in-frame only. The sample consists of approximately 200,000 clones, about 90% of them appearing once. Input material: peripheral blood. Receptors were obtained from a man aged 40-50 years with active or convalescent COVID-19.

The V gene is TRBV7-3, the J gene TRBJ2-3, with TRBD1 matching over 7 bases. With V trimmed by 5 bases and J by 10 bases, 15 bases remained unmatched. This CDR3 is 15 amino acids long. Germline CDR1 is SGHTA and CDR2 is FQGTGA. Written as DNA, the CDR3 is TGTGCCAGCAGCGAAAGTCCGGACAGGCCACAGGCGCAGTATTTT. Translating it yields CASSESPDRPQAQYF.

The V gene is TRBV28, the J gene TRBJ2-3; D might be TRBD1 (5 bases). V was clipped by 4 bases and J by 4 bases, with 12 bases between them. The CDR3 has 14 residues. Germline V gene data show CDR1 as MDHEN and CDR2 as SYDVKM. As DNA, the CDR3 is TGTGCCAGCAGTTCTCGACAGTTATCAGATACGCAGTATTTT. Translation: CASSSRQLSDTQYF.

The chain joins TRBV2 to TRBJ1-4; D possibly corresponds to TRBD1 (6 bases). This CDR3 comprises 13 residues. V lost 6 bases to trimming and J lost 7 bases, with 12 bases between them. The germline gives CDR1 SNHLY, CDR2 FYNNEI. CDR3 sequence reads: CASRWDKTEKLFF. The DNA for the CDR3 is TGTGCCAGCAGGTGGGACAAAACTGAAAAACTGTTTTTT.

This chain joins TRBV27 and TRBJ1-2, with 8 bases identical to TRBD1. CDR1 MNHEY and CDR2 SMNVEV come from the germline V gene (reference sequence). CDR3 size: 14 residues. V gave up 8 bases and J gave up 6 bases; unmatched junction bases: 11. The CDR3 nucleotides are TGTGCCAGCGGATCAGGACAGGGCCCCCATGGCTACACCTTC. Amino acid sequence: CASGSGQGPHGYTF.

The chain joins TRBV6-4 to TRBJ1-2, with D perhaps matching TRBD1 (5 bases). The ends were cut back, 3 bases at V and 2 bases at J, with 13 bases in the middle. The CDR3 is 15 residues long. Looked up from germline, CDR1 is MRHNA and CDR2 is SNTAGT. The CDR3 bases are TGTGCCAGCAGTGAGTTTTTCGGGGGGAACTATGGCTACACCTTC. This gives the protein CASSEFFGGNYGYTF.

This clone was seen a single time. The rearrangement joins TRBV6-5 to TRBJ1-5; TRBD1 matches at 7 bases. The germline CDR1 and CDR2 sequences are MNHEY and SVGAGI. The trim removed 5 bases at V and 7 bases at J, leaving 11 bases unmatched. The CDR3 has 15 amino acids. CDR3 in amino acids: CASSLARDSSQPQHF. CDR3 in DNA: TGTGCCAGCAGTCTAGCCCGGGACAGTTCACAGCCCCAGCATTTT.

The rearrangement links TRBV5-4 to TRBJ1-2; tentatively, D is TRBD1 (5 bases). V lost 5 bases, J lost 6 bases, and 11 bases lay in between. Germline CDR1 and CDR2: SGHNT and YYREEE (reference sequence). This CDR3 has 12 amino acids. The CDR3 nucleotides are TGTGCCAGCAGGTCCCTCAGGGATGGCTACACCTTC. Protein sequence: CASRSLRDGYTF.

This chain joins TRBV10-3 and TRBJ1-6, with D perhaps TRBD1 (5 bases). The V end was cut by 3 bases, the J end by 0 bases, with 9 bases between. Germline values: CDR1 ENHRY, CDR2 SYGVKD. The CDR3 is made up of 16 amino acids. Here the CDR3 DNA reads TGTGCCATCAGTGAAGGGGCGAGCTCCTATAATTCACCCCTCCACTTT. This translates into CAISEGASSYNSPLHF.

The CDR3 protein is CASSKQRQGRNTEAFF. The DNA for the CDR3 is TGTGCCAGCAGCAAACAAAGACAGGGTAGGAACACTGAAGCTTTCTTT. The chain is built from TRBV5-4 and TRBJ1-1, with TRBD1 matching over 7 bases. Germline assignment: CDR1 SGHNT and CDR2 YYREEE (reference sequence). J was trimmed by 1 base and V by 4 bases; bases with no gene match: 10. CDR3 length: 16 amino acids.

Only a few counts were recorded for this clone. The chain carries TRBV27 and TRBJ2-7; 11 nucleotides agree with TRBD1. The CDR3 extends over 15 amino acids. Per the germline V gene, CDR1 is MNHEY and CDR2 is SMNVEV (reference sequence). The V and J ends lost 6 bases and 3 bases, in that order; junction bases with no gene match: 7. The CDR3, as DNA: TGTGCCAGCAGCTTGACCGGGACAGGGGGCTACGAGCAGTACTTC. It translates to CASSLTGTGGYEQYF.